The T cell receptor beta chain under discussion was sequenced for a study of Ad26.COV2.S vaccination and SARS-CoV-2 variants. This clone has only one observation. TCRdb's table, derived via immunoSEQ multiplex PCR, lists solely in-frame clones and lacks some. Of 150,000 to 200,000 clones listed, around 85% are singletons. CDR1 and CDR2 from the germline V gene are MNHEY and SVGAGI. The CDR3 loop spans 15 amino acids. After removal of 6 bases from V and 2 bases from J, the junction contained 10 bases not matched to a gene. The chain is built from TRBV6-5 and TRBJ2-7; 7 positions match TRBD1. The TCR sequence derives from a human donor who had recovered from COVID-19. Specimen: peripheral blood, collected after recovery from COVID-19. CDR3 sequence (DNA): TGTGCCAGCAGGGACAACAGGGGAAGGGCCTACGAGCAGTACTTC. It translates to CASRDNRGRAYEQYF.